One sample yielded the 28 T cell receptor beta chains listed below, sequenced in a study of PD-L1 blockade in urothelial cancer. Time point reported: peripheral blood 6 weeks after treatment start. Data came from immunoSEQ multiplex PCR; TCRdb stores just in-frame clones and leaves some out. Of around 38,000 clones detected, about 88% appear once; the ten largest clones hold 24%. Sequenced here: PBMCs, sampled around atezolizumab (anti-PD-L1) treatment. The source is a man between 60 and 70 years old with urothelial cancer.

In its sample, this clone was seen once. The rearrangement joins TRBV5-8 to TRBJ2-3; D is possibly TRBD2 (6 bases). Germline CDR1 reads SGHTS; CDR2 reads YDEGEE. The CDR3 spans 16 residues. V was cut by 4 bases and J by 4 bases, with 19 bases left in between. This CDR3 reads CASSQIGGRKADTQYF. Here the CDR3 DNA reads TGTGCCAGCAGCCAGATCGGGGGTCGGAAGGCAGATACGCAGTATTTT.

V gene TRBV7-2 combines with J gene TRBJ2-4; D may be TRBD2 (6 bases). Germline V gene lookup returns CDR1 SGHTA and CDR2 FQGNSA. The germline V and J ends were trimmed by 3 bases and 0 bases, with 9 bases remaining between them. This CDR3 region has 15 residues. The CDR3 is CASSFTGRAKNIQYF. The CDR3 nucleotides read TGTGCCAGCAGCTTCACCGGGAGAGCCAAAAACATTCAGTACTTC.

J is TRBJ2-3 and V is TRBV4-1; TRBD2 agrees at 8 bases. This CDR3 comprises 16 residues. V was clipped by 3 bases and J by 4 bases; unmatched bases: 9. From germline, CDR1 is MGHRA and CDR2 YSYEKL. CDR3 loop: CASSQALSGNADTQYF. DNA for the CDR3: TGCGCCAGCAGCCAGGCCCTTAGCGGGAACGCAGATACGCAGTATTTT.

The CDR3 protein is CASSETSLNTGELFF. DNA for the CDR3: TGTGCCAGCAGCGAGACTAGTCTAAACACCGGGGAGCTGTTTTTT. This rearrangement joins TRBV9 to TRBJ2-2, with D possibly TRBD2 on 6 matching bases. CDR1 SGDLS and CDR2 YYNGEE come from the germline V gene. V lost 3 bases and J lost 2, with 11 bases in between. This CDR3 has 15 amino acids.

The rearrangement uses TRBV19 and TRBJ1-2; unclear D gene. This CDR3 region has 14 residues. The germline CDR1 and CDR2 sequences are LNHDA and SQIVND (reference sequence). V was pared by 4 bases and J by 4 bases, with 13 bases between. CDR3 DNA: TGTGCCAGTAGTACCATAGGAGGAAGCTATGGCTACACCTTC. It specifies CASSTIGGSYGYTF.

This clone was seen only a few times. CDR3 DNA: TGTGCCAGCAGCAGGACAGCTTCGGGCTATGGCTACACCTTC. Translation gives CASSRTASGYGYTF. V gene TRBV7-3 combines with J gene TRBJ1-2, with D perhaps TRBD1 (6 bases). Trimming shortened V by 5 bases and J by 4 bases, and 14 bases separated the two germline ends. CDR1 and CDR2 (germline): SGHTA, FQGTGA. CDR3 length: 14 residues.

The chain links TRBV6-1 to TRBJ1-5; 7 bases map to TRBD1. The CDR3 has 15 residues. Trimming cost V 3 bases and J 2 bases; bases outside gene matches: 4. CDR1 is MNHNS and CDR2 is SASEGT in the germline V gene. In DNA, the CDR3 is TGTGCCAGCAGTGAGGGACAGATTGGCAATCAGCCCCAGCATTTT. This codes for CASSEGQIGNQPQHF.

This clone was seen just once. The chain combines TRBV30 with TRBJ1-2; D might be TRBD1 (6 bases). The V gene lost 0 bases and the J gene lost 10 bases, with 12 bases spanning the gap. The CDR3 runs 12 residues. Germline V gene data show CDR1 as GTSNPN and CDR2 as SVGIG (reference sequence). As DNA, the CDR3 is TGTGCCTGGAGTGTACCGGGGACACCCTACACCTTC. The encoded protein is CAWSVPGTPYTF.

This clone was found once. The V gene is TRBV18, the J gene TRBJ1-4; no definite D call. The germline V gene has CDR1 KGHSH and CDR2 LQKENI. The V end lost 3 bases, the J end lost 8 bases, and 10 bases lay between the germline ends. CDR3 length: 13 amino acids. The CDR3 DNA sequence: TGTGCCAGCTCACCTTCGGGTTGGGAAAAACTGTTTTTT. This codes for CASSPSGWEKLFF.

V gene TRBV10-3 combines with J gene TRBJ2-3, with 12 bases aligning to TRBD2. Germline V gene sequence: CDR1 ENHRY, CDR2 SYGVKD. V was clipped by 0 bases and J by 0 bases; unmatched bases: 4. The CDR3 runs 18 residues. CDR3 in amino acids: CAISESPTSGRSTDTQYF. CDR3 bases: TGTGCCATCAGTGAGTCGCCGACTAGCGGGAGAAGCACAGATACGCAGTATTTT.

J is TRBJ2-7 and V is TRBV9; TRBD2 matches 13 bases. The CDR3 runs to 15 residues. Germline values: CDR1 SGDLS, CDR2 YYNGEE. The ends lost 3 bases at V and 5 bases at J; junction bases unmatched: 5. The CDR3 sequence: CASSARGLAGHEQYF. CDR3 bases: TGTGCCAGCAGCGCGAGGGGACTAGCGGGACACGAGCAGTACTTC.

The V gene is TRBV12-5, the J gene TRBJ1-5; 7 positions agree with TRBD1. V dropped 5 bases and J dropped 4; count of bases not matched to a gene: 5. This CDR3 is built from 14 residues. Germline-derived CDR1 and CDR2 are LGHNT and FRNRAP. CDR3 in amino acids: CASGLGTANQPQHF. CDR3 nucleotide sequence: TGTGCTAGTGGTCTCGGGACAGCTAATCAGCCCCAGCATTTT.

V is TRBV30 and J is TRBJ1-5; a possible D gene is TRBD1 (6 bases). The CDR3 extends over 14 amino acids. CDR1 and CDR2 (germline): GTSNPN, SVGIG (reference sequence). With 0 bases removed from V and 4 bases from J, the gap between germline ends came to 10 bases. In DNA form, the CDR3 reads TGTGCCTGGAGTGTACAGGGTGTTAATCAGCCCCAGCATTTT. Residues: CAWSVQGVNQPQHF. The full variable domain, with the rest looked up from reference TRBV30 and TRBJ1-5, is SQTIHQWPATLVQPVGSPLSLECTVEGTSNPNLYWYRQAAGRGLQLLFYSVGIGQISSEVPQNLSASRPQDRQFILSSKKLLLSDSGFYLCAWSVQGVNQPQHFGDGTRLSIL.

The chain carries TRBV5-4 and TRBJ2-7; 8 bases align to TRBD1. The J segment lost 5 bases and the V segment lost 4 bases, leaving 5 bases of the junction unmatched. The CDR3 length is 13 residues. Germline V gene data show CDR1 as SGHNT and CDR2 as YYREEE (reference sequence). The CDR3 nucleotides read TGTGCCAGCAGCGGCAGGGGGCAGGACGAGCAGTACTTC. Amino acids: CASSGRGQDEQYF. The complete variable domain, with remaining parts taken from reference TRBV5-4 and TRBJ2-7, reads ETGVTQSPTHLIKTRGQQVTLRCSSQSGHNTVSWYQQALGQGPQFIFQYYREEENGRGNFPPRFSGLQFPNYSSELNVNALELDDSALYLCASSGRGQDEQYFGPGTRLTVT.

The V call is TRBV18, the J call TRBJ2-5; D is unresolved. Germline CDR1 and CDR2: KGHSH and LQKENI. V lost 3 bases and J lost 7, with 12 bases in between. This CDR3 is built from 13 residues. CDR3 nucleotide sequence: TGTGCCAGCTCACCGAGCCAAGAGATGACCCAGTACTTC. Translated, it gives CASSPSQEMTQYF.

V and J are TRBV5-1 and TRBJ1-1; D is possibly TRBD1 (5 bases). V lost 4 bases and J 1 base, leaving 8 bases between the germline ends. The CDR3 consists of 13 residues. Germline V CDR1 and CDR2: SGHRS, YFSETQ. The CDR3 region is CASSTGQNTEAFF. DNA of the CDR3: TGCGCCAGCAGCACTGGACAGAACACTGAAGCTTTCTTT. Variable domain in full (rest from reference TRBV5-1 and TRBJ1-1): KAGVTQTPRYLIKTRGQQVTLSCSPISGHRSVSWYQQTPGQGLQFLFEYFSETQRNKGNFPGRFSGRQFSNSRSEMNVSTLELGDSALYLCASSTGQNTEAFFGQGTRLTVV.

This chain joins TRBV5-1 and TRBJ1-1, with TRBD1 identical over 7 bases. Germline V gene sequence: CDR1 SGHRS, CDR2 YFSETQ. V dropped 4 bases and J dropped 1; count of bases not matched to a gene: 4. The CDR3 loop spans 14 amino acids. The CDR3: CASSPGQTNTEAFF. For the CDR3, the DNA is TGCGCCAGCAGCCCGGGACAGACGAACACTGAAGCTTTCTTT.

In nucleotides, the CDR3 is TGTGCCAGCAGCTTGACAGGGGTTGGCGAGCAGTACTTC. It codes for CASSLTGVGEQYF. This sequence joins TRBV7-2 and TRBJ2-7; the match to TRBD1 covers 8 bases. Trimming took 3 bases from V and 6 from J; bases not matched to a gene: 4. CDR1 SGHTA and CDR2 FQGNSA come from the germline V gene. The CDR3 length is 13 residues. The entire variable domain, with the rest obtained from reference TRBV7-2 and TRBJ2-7, is as follows: GAGVSQSPSNKVTEKGKDVELRCDPISGHTALYWYRQSLGQGLEFLIYFQGNSAPDKSGLPSDRFSAERTGGSVSTLTIQRTQQEDSAVYLCASSLTGVGEQYFGPGTRLTVT.

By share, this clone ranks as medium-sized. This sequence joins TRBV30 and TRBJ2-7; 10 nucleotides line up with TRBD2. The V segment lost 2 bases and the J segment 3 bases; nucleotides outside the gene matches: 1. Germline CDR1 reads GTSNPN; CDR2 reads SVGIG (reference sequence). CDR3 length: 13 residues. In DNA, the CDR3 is TGTGCCTGGAGTAGGACTAGCGGCTACGAGCAGTACTTC. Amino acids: CAWSRTSGYEQYF. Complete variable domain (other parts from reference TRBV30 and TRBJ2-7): SQTIHQWPATLVQPVGSPLSLECTVEGTSNPNLYWYRQAAGRGLQLLFYSVGIGQISSEVPQNLSASRPQDRQFILSSKKLLLSDSGFYLCAWSRTSGYEQYFGPGTRLTVT.

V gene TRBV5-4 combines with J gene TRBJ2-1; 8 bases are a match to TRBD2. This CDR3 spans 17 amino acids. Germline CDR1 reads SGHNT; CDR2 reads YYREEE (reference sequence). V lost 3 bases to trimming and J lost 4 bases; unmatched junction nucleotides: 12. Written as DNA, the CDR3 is TGTGCCAGCAGCTCCAAAAAAATAGCGGGAACGTACAATGAGCAGTTCTTC. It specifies CASSSKKIAGTYNEQFF.

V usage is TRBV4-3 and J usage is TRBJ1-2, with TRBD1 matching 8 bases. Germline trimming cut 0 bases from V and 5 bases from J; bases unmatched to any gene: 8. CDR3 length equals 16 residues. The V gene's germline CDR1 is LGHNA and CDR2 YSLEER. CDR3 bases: TGCGCCAGCAGCCAAGAAACAGGACAGGGTTCTTATGGCTACACCTTC. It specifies CASSQETGQGSYGYTF.

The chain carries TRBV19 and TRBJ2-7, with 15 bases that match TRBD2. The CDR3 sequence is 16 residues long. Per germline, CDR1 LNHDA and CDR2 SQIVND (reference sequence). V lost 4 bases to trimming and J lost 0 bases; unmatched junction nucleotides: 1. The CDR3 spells CASSRGLAGGSYEQYF. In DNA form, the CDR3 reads TGTGCCAGTAGTAGGGGACTAGCGGGAGGCTCCTACGAGCAGTACTTC.

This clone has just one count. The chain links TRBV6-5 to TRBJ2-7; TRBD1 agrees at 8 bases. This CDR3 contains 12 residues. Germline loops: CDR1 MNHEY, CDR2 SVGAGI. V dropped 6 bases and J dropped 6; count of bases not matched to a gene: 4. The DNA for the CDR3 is TGTGCCAGCAGCCAGACAGGGGTCGAGCAGTACTTC. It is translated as CASSQTGVEQYF.

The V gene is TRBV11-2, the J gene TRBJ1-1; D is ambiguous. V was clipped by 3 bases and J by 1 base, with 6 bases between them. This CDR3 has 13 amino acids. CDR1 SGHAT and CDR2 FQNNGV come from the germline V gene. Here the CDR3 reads CASSFRENTEAFF. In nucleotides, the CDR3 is TGTGCCAGCAGCTTCCGGGAGAACACTGAAGCTTTCTTT.

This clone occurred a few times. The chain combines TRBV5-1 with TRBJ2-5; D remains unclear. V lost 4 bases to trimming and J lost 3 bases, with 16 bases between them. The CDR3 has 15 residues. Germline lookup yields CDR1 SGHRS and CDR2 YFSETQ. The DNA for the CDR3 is TGCGCCAGCAGCCGAAGCCAGACTGGAAAAGAGACCCAGTACTTC. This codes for CASSRSQTGKETQYF.

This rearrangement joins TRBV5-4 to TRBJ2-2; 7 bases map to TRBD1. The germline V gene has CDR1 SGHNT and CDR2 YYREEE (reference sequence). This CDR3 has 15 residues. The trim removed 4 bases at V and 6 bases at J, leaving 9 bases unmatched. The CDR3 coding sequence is TGTGCCAGCAGCCCTGTGACAGGGCTGGCCGGGGAGCTGTTTTTT. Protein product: CASSPVTGLAGELFF.

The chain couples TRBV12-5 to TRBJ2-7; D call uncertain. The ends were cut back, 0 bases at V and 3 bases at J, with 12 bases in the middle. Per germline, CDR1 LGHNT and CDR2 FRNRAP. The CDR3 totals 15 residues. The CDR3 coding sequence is TGTGCTAGTGGTTTGGTACGAACTTCTAACTACGAGCAGTACTTC. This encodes CASGLVRTSNYEQYF.

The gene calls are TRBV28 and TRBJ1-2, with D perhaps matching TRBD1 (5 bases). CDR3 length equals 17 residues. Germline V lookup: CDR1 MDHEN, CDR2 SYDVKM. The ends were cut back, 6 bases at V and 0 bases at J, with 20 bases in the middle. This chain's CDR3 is CASRGGTAAAANYGYTF. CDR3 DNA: TGTGCCAGCAGAGGAGGGACGGCGGCAGCCGCTAACTATGGCTACACCTTC.